The present T cell receptor (beta chain) was sequenced within a study of T cell changes during pregnancy in multiple sclerosis. CDR1 KGHSH and CDR2 LQKENI come from the germline V gene. The trim removed 6 bases at V and 4 bases at J, leaving 7 bases unmatched. This CDR3 spans 16 amino acids. Clones were sequenced by immunoSEQ multiplex PCR, and TCRdb holds only the in-frame ones, with some missing. The sample holds some 67,000 clones, around 90% seen once. V gene TRBV18 combines with J gene TRBJ1-4; the match to TRBD1 covers 11 bases. This clonotype originated in a female donor with multiple sclerosis, enrolled in a pregnancy study. The source was peripheral blood, collected after pregnancy. This CDR3 is CASSPGTGGNNEKLFF. CDR3 coding DNA: TGTGCCAGCTCGCCGGGGACAGGGGGAAATAATGAAAAACTGTTTTTT.